The 18 T cell receptor beta chains reported below all come from one sample, sequenced in a study of sequential checkpoint blockade in melanoma. The table came from immunoSEQ multiplex PCR; TCRdb's copy has only in-frame clones and leaves some out. Seen here are approximately 12,000 clones, around 79% observed once, and the top ten hold around three fifths. As to treatment: randomized to nivolumab then ipilimumab (arm A) or the reverse (arm B). The specimen comprised CD8+ T cells sorted from blood (inferred from file names), sampled from a patient given nivolumab and ipilimumab in sequence. The receptors shown here come from a human donor with melanoma.

V usage is TRBV19 and J usage is TRBJ2-7, with TRBD1 matching over 9 bases. Trimming took 5 bases from V and 0 from J; bases not matched to a gene: 8. The CDR3 runs 16 residues. The germline CDR1 and CDR2 sequences are LNHDA and SQIVND (reference sequence). The CDR3 DNA follows: TGTGCCAGTAGTTTCAGCGGGACAGGGAGCTCCTACGAGCAGTACTTC. Its translation: CASSFSGTGSSYEQYF.

The chain recombines TRBV4-3 with TRBJ2-7; TRBD1 aligns across 9 bases. Trimming at V came to 1 base and at J to 2 bases, leaving 3 bases not matched to a gene. The CDR3 has 15 residues. Germline CDR1 and CDR2: LGHNA and YSLEER. In nucleotides, the CDR3 is TGCGCCAGCAGCCAAGCCGGGACAGGGACCTACGAGCAGTACTTC. It codes for CASSQAGTGTYEQYF.

This clone was found a few times. The chain carries TRBV6-5 and TRBJ2-1; 8 bases agree with TRBD1. CDR3 length: 16 amino acids. The J segment lost 6 bases and the V segment lost 2 bases, leaving 9 bases of the junction unmatched. In germline, CDR1 is MNHEY, CDR2 SVGAGI. CDR3 sequence (DNA): TGTGCCAGCAGTTACCCTCAAAGGACAGGGCTCAATGAGCAGTTCTTC. Translating gives CASSYPQRTGLNEQFF.

The chain has TRBV6-1 and TRBJ1-4; D is undetermined. Germline V gene sequence: CDR1 MNHNS, CDR2 SASEGT. Trimming took off 4 bases at V and 0 bases at J, with 18 bases between the two ends. There are 18 residues in the CDR3. CDR3 loop: CASSGIGRYPATNEKLFF. The CDR3 DNA reads TGTGCCAGCAGTGGGATAGGGAGGTACCCCGCAACTAATGAAAAACTGTTTTTT.

J is TRBJ1-1 and V is TRBV11-1; a weak D match, TRBD1 (6 bases). Germline loops: CDR1 SGHAT, CDR2 FQDESV (reference sequence). The V gene lost 6 bases and the J gene lost 5 bases, with 16 bases spanning the gap. This CDR3 is 14 amino acids long. The CDR3 bases are TGTGCCAGCAGAATCAGGGGTGGGGTAACTGAAGCTTTCTTT. Translating it yields CASRIRGGVTEAFF. Variable domain in full (rest from reference TRBV11-1 and TRBJ1-1): EAEVAQSPRYKITEKSQAVAFWCDPISGHATLYWYRQILGQGPELLVQFQDESVVDDSQLPKDRFSAERLKGVDSTLKIQPAELGDSAMYLCASRIRGGVTEAFFGQGTRLTVV.

The V call is TRBV29-1, the J call TRBJ2-1; D uncertain. The germline V gene has CDR1 SQVTM and CDR2 ANQGSEA. Between the trimmed V and J ends, which lost 8 bases and 9 bases, there was a span of 11 bases. The CDR3 spans 10 residues. The chain's CDR3 is CSTILGEQFF. CDR3 DNA sequence: TGCAGCACTATCCTAGGTGAGCAGTTCTTC.

Comment on this clone: A clone one base away is much larger, so this may be a read error. The chain links TRBV4-1 to TRBJ1-2, with 8 bases identical to TRBD1. CDR3 length: 13 residues. J gave up 8 bases and V 5 bases, and 7 bases lay outside the gene matches. Looked up from germline, CDR1 is MGHRA and CDR2 is YSYEKL. CDR3: CASSLAGGWGYTF. In DNA form, the CDR3 reads TGCGCCAGCAGCTTGGCAGGGGGCTGGGGCTACACCTTC.

The chain has TRBV10-2 and TRBJ2-1; TRBD1 aligns across 7 bases. J was trimmed by 10 bases and V by 8 bases; bases with no gene match: 8. Germline V gives CDR1 WSHSY, CDR2 SAAADI. The CDR3 is 12 amino acids. CDR3 amino acids: CASDGTGAEQFF. Written as DNA, the CDR3 is TGCGCCAGCGACGGAACAGGGGCCGAGCAGTTCTTC.

The gene calls are TRBV6-4 and TRBJ2-3; D perhaps matches TRBD1 (5 bases). Germline V gene lookup returns CDR1 MRHNA and CDR2 SNTAGT. V was trimmed by 10 bases and J by 4 bases, leaving 18 bases between them. CDR3 length: 14 amino acids. CDR3: CAIPQGREADTQYF. CDR3 bases: TGTGCCATCCCCCAGGGTAGAGAGGCAGATACGCAGTATTTT.

The chain is built from TRBV11-2 and TRBJ2-1; D is possibly TRBD1 (5 bases). Germline CDR1 is SGHAT and CDR2 is FQNNGV. Between the trimmed V and J ends, which lost 5 bases and 4 bases, there was a span of 9 bases. CDR3 size: 13 residues. CDR3 sequence reads: CASSQTGYNEQFF. CDR3 nucleotide sequence: TGTGCCAGCAGCCAAACAGGATACAATGAGCAGTTCTTC.

The chain has TRBV14 and TRBJ2-5; 12 bases align to TRBD2. The germline CDR1 and CDR2 sequences are SGHDN and FVKESK. Trimming cost V 0 bases and J 2 bases; bases outside gene matches: 4. The CDR3 runs to 17 residues. The CDR3, as DNA: TGTGCCAGCAGCCAAGAACTAGCGGGGGGATATCAAGAGACCCAGTACTTC. Translating gives CASSQELAGGYQETQYF.

This chain joins TRBV19 and TRBJ1-2, with 8 positions matching TRBD1. The germline V gene encodes CDR1 LNHDA and CDR2 SQIVND (reference sequence). There are 12 residues in the CDR3. Losses at the gene ends were 4 bases for V and 8 bases for J; bases not matched to a gene: 3. CDR3 sequence reads: CASSTGGRGYTF. The CDR3 coding sequence is TGTGCCAGTAGTACAGGGGGCCGGGGCTACACCTTC.

The chain carries TRBV29-1 and TRBJ2-7; TRBD1 is a possible D gene (5 bases). The ends were cut back, 3 bases at V and 3 bases at J, with 6 bases in the middle. This CDR3 contains 11 residues. The germline CDR1 and CDR2 sequences are SQVTM and ANQGSEA. The CDR3 nucleotides are TGCAGCGTTGATCAGGGCTACGAGCAGTACTTC. Translation: CSVDQGYEQYF.

V and J are TRBV7-6 and TRBJ2-2; D may be TRBD2 (5 bases). Germline V CDR1 and CDR2: SGHVS, FNYEAQ. The CDR3 runs to 13 residues. V lost 5 bases and J lost 6, with 10 bases in between. As DNA, the CDR3 is TGTGCCAGCAGCCCCGGAGGATCCGGGGAGCTGTTTTTT. It translates to CASSPGGSGELFF.

This chain joins TRBV28 and TRBJ2-3, with D uncertain. V lost 11 bases and J 4 bases, leaving 10 bases between the germline ends. From germline, CDR1 is MDHEN and CDR2 SYDVKM. This CDR3 comprises 11 residues. DNA for the CDR3: TGTGCCGCAACCGCAGCAGATACGCAGTATTTT. Protein: CAATAADTQYF.

CDR3 coding DNA: TGTGCCAGCAGTACTAGCGGGAGTTCCTACGAGCAGTACTTC. Translating gives CASSTSGSSYEQYF. This rearrangement joins TRBV7-9 to TRBJ2-7; the match to TRBD2 covers 11 bases. The CDR3 runs 14 residues. The germline V gene encodes CDR1 SEHNR and CDR2 FQNEAQ (reference sequence). V lost 6 bases, J lost 1 base, and 2 bases stayed unmatched.

The sample holds one count of this clone. The chain employs TRBV28 and TRBJ1-4; 7 bases line up with TRBD1. Germline V gene sequence: CDR1 MDHEN, CDR2 SYDVKM. This CDR3 has 18 amino acids. V lost 1 base to trimming and J lost 0 bases; unmatched junction nucleotides: 8. The DNA of the CDR3 is TGTGCCAGCAGTTTATCCTCTGACAGGGAGGCAACTAATGAAAAACTGTTTTTT. It yields the protein CASSLSSDREATNEKLFF.

The chain is built from TRBV13 and TRBJ2-1; 7 bases align to TRBD2. Trimming took 1 base from V and 4 from J; bases not matched to a gene: 4. CDR1 PRHDT and CDR2 FYEKMQ come from the germline V gene (reference sequence). The CDR3 has 15 residues. The CDR3 bases are TGTGCCAGCAGCTTAGATAGCGGGTCTTACAATGAGCAGTTCTTC. This codes for CASSLDSGSYNEQFF.